This passage covers 23 T cell receptor beta chains from one sample sequenced in a study of cytomegalovirus exposure and HLA in healthy donors. Profiled with immunoSEQ multiplex PCR; TCRdb holds only in-frame clones, not every one. The sample lists under 200,000 clones; 70% to 90% were seen once. What was sequenced was PBMCs. The source of these receptors is a woman aged 18-29 years in good health and CMV-seronegative.

This chain connects TRBV6-1 to TRBJ2-7, with TRBD2 as a possible D gene (5 bases). The V end was cut by 7 bases, the J end by 1 base, with 17 bases between. The germline gives CDR1 MNHNS, CDR2 SASEGT. The CDR3 extends over 15 amino acids. The CDR3 coding sequence is TGTGCCAGCACCCCGAGAGGGCGGATATCCTACGAGCAGTACTTC. Translating it yields CASTPRGRISYEQYF.

This clone appeared a single time. This chain links TRBV10-3 with TRBJ2-1, with TRBD2 matching over 12 bases. The CDR3 is 15 amino acids. V shed 8 bases, J shed 1 base, and the junction held 3 bases outside the gene matches. Germline CDR1 ENHRY, CDR2 SYGVKD. CDR3 nucleotides: TGTGCCATCCAGACTAGCGGGAGTTCCTACAATGAGCAGTTCTTC. This translates into CAIQTSGSSYNEQFF.

The chain couples TRBV2 to TRBJ2-7, with D possibly matching TRBD2 (7 bases). The CDR3 is made up of 15 amino acids. Trimming shortened V by 4 bases and J by 0 bases, and 13 bases separated the two germline ends. Germline CDR1 reads SNHLY; CDR2 reads FYNNEI. The DNA of the CDR3 is TGTGCCAGCAGTGTTTTAGGGGGGGGCTCCTACGAGCAGTACTTC. This gives the protein CASSVLGGGSYEQYF.

In this sample, this clone turned up once. V gene TRBV5-6 combines with J gene TRBJ2-5; 8 nucleotides line up with TRBD1. CDR1 is SGHDT, CDR2 YYEEEE, per germline. Losses at the gene ends were 3 bases for V and 1 base for J; bases not matched to a gene: 5. The CDR3 loop spans 15 amino acids. The CDR3 nucleotides read TGTGCCAGCAGCTCGGCGGACAGGGTCCAAGAGACCCAGTACTTC. Its translation: CASSSADRVQETQYF.

J is TRBJ1-1 and V is TRBV30; D gene ambiguous. CDR1 is GTSNPN and CDR2 is SVGIG in the germline V gene (reference sequence). The CDR3 is 13 amino acids. The V end was cut by 3 bases, the J end by 4 bases, with 12 bases between. The CDR3 bases are TGTGCCTGGAGCCCCCAAACGGGCACTGAAGCTTTCTTT. This sequence encodes CAWSPQTGTEAFF.

This chain connects TRBV28 to TRBJ1-2, with TRBD1 matching over 10 bases. Germline V CDR1 and CDR2: MDHEN, SYDVKM. With V trimmed by 4 bases and J by 4 bases, 15 bases remained unmatched. The CDR3 contains 18 residues. The CDR3 spells CASSSPSGQGSAFYGYTF. The CDR3 DNA sequence: TGTGCCAGCAGTTCACCCTCGGGACAGGGGAGCGCCTTCTATGGCTACACCTTC.

The chain links TRBV4-1 to TRBJ1-2; D not certain. The V and J ends lost 0 bases and 7 bases respectively, with 9 bases between them. The CDR3 covers 13 residues. Germline V gives CDR1 MGHRA, CDR2 YSYEKL. The CDR3 DNA reads TGCGCCAGCAGCCAAGATGGGAGGGCTGGCTACACCTTC. Translated: CASSQDGRAGYTF.

This sequence joins TRBV4-1 and TRBJ2-2, with TRBD2 matching over 8 bases. Per germline, CDR1 MGHRA and CDR2 YSYEKL. Trimming took 1 base from V and 4 from J; bases not matched to a gene: 11. CDR3 length equals 18 residues. The CDR3 DNA is TGCGCCAGCAGCCAAGCTGAGGTACGGCTAGCGGGCACCGGGGAGCTGTTTTTT. It specifies CASSQAEVRLAGTGELFF.

This chain joins TRBV29-1 and TRBJ2-3; 9 positions agree with TRBD2. In germline, CDR1 is SQVTM, CDR2 ANQGSEA. The CDR3 extends over 12 amino acids. The CDR3 DNA reads as TGCAGTATTAGCGGGAGTGAAGATACGCAGTATTTT. This codes for CSISGSEDTQYF.

The V gene is TRBV7-2, the J gene TRBJ2-1, with D hard to call. CDR3 length equals 13 residues. In germline, CDR1 is SGHTA, CDR2 FQGNSA. Deletions cut 6 bases from V and 7 bases from J, with 13 bases between. The CDR3 protein is CASRVTVSNEQFF. As DNA, the CDR3 is TGTGCCAGCAGAGTAACGGTTTCGAATGAGCAGTTCTTC.

This chain uses TRBV7-3 with TRBJ2-3; D is possibly TRBD2 (6 bases). The germline V gene encodes CDR1 SGHTA and CDR2 FQGTGA. V gave up 3 bases and J gave up 8 bases, with 21 bases separating them. CDR3 length equals 16 residues. This chain's CDR3 is CASSLTRDSGMGTQYF. DNA of the CDR3: TGTGCCAGCAGCTTGACCCGGGACTCGGGGATGGGTACGCAGTATTTT.

The rearrangement joins TRBV7-8 to TRBJ2-1; 8 bases agree with TRBD2. The V segment lost 0 bases and the J segment 4 bases; nucleotides outside the gene matches: 8. The germline gives CDR1 SGHVS, CDR2 FQNEAQ. This CDR3 region has 17 residues. The CDR3 is CASSLAASGRGYNEQFF. The DNA for the CDR3 is TGTGCCAGCAGCTTAGCGGCTAGCGGGCGGGGATACAATGAGCAGTTCTTC.

This clone has a single count. This rearrangement joins TRBV18 to TRBJ2-7; 8 nucleotides match TRBD2. CDR1 is KGHSH and CDR2 is LQKENI in the germline V gene. The CDR3 spans 13 residues. Unmatched junction bases numbered 4, after V lost 4 bases and J lost 5 bases. Here the CDR3 DNA reads TGTGCCAGCTCACTTTCCGGGGGGGACGAGCAGTACTTC. Translation: CASSLSGGDEQYF.

V is TRBV10-2 and J is TRBJ2-1, with D possibly being TRBD2 (7 bases). The CDR3 is 14 amino acids. V gave up 7 bases and J gave up 9 bases, with 19 bases separating them. CDR1 and CDR2 (germline): WSHSY, SAAADI. This CDR3 is CASTEAGKQGEQFF. The CDR3 coding sequence is TGCGCCAGCACAGAAGCGGGAAAACAGGGTGAGCAGTTCTTC.

This clone was seen once. The chain employs TRBV6-5 and TRBJ1-1; 7 bases are shared with TRBD1. The CDR3 has 13 residues. The V and J ends lost 10 bases and 0 bases, in that order; junction bases with no gene match: 5. Germline V gives CDR1 MNHEY, CDR2 SVGAGI. CDR3 in amino acids: CATGTDMNTEAFF. The CDR3, as DNA: TGTGCCACCGGGACAGATATGAACACTGAAGCTTTCTTT.

The chain carries TRBV5-1 and TRBJ2-2, with 9 bases matching TRBD1. Germline V gene data show CDR1 as SGHRS and CDR2 as YFSETQ. The CDR3 is 16 amino acids. The J segment lost 4 bases and the V segment lost 0 bases, leaving 4 bases of the junction unmatched. The CDR3 loop reads CASSLAETGGTGELFF. CDR3 DNA: TGCGCCAGCAGCTTGGCCGAGACAGGGGGCACCGGGGAGCTGTTTTTT.

The chain recombines TRBV19 with TRBJ2-7; TRBD2 is a possible D gene (6 bases). The ends were cut back, 5 bases at V and 2 bases at J, with 16 bases in the middle. This CDR3 region has 15 residues. CDR1 and CDR2 (germline): LNHDA, SQIVND (reference sequence). The CDR3 bases are TGTGCCAGTAGTGGTAGGAGGGACGTCGCCTACGAGCAGTACTTC. Amino acids: CASSGRRDVAYEQYF. The variable domain in full, completed from reference TRBV19 and TRBJ2-7, reads DGGITQSPKYLFRKEGQNVTLSCEQNLNHDAMYWYRQDPGQGLRLIYYSQIVNDFQKGDIAEGYSVSREKKESFPLTVTSAQKNPTAFYLCASSGRRDVAYEQYFGPGTRLTVT.

This sequence joins TRBV6-4 and TRBJ1-1; no firm D call. V lost 4 bases, J lost 3 bases, and 6 bases lay in between. CDR1 is MRHNA and CDR2 is SNTAGT in the germline V gene. This CDR3 has 12 amino acids. CDR3 region: CASSVGDTEAFF. The CDR3 DNA sequence: TGTGCCAGCAGTGTCGGGGACACTGAAGCTTTCTTT.

There are a few counts of this clone. The rearrangement links TRBV5-1 to TRBJ1-3; the match to TRBD1 covers 11 bases. Germline assignment: CDR1 SGHRS and CDR2 YFSETQ. After removal of 4 bases from V and 8 bases from J, the junction contained 11 bases not matched to a gene. The CDR3 totals 16 residues. CDR3 DNA: TGCGCCAGCAGCCACAGGACAGGGGGCGCAGGGGACACCATATATTTT. Encoded protein: CASSHRTGGAGDTIYF. The complete variable domain, with remaining parts taken from reference TRBV5-1 and TRBJ1-3, reads KAGVTQTPRYLIKTRGQQVTLSCSPISGHRSVSWYQQTPGQGLQFLFEYFSETQRNKGNFPGRFSGRQFSNSRSEMNVSTLELGDSALYLCASSHRTGGAGDTIYFGEGSWLTVV.

The CDR3 nucleotides read TGTGCCAGCTCACCCGCGATGCGGGGATCCTACGAGCAGTACTTC. Its translation: CASSPAMRGSYEQYF. V usage is TRBV18 and J usage is TRBJ2-7, with a possible D match to TRBD2 (6 bases). There are 15 residues in the CDR3. Germline loops: CDR1 KGHSH, CDR2 LQKENI. V shed 3 bases and J shed 1 base, with 13 bases lying between them.

V gene TRBV7-3 combines with J gene TRBJ2-2, with 8 bases identical to TRBD2. The CDR3 contains 15 residues. V shed 2 bases, J shed 9 bases, and the junction held 8 bases outside the gene matches. Germline lookup yields CDR1 SGHTA and CDR2 FQGTGA. The CDR3 bases are TGTGCCAGCAGCTTAGACCCCGGGGGGGGCCGGGAGCTGTTTTTT. This codes for CASSLDPGGGRELFF.

The V call is TRBV6-1, the J call TRBJ2-7; 10 bases are shared with TRBD1. Trimming removed 8 bases from V and 10 bases from J; junction bases left unmatched: 5. The CDR3 is 11 amino acids. Germline V gene lookup returns CDR1 MNHNS and CDR2 SASEGT. CDR3 sequence reads: CASGTGAFQYF. The CDR3 DNA follows: TGTGCCAGCGGGACAGGGGCTTTTCAGTACTTC.

This chain connects TRBV27 to TRBJ1-1; 10 bases are shared with TRBD1. V was clipped by 4 bases and J by 4 bases; unmatched bases: 12. The germline gives CDR1 MNHEY, CDR2 SMNVEV (reference sequence). This CDR3 region has 17 residues. The DNA for the CDR3 is TGTGCCAGCAGTTCCCTTCTGCCCCGGGACAGGGGCACTGAAGCTTTCTTT. It translates to CASSSLLPRDRGTEAFF.